The subject of this entry is one T cell receptor (beta chain). CDR1 ENHRY and CDR2 SYGVKD come from the germline V gene. This CDR3 has 13 amino acids. V lost 8 bases and J 0 bases, leaving 11 bases between the germline ends. Time point denoted: newly diagnosed GD, antithyroid drugs for less than 3 months. The TCR library was prepared using RNA isolated from PBMCs. Guidelines of the American Thyroid Association were used to diagnose Graves' disease. This specimen belongs to a study of regulatory T cells in long-lasting Graves disease. Arm-PCR with iRepertoire HTBI primers amplified the CDR3 regions for these TCR beta libraries. TCRdb itself ran the multiplex PCR reads through MiXCR, one entry per CDR3 protein. This sample has under 500,000 distinct CDR3 sequences, with about a sixth found just once. These records were also assigned to another study, of T cells in Graves' hyperthyroidism and ophthalmopathy. From that report: Uncontrolled infection, other autoimmune disease, pregnancy or lactation barred patients from enrollment. Thyroid ultrasound and orbital computed tomography, with clinical symptoms and serum thyroxine and TRAb, informed diagnoses. HTBI primers drove first-round RT-PCR of the TCR CDR3.

The chain recombines TRBV10-3 with TRBJ2-7; D call uncertain. The clonotype originates from a woman aged 25 to 39 with Graves disease. The sample was peripheral blood mononuclear cells (PBMCs), taken at new diagnosis, from a patient treated with antithyroid drugs. CDR3 amino acids: CAIGWGFSYEQYF. As DNA, the CDR3 is TGTGCCATCGGTTGGGGTTTCTCCTACGAGCAGTACTTC.